The rows below give T cell receptor beta chains drawn from one sample of a study of shared clonotypes between healthy human individuals. Libraries were prepared by immunoSEQ multiplex PCR; TCRdb keeps only in-frame clonotypes and omits some of them. In the table there are 950,000 to 1,300,000 clones, roughly 80% of which are singletons. Source material: memory CD4+ T cells sorted from blood. The receptor set was obtained from a man aged 18-30 years in good health. Each CDR3 is given with its conserved first and last residue. The order of the fields is clone size, J gene, V gene, D gene, CDR3 DNA, CDR3 protein. D genes are given only for firm matches. Part of the rows lack a size; the others show once, few, many or a class for expanded clones.

.	TRBJ2-7	TRBV5-6	.	TGTGCCAGCAGCTTACCAGGAACCTACGAGCAGTACTTC	CASSLPGTYEQYF
.	TRBJ1-1	TRBV11-3	.	TGTGCCAGCAGTCGTGACAGAGACACTGAAGCTTTCTTT	CASSRDRDTEAFF
.	TRBJ2-7	TRBV2	.	TGTGCCAGCAGTGAACGGACCCCCGGGCTATACGAGCAGTACTTC	CASSERTPGLYEQYF
.	TRBJ2-1	TRBV11-2	TRBD1	TGTGCCAGCAGCTTAGGACAGGGGGCTTGGGATGAGCAGTTCTTC	CASSLGQGAWDEQFF
.	TRBJ2-3	TRBV7-2	.	TGTGCCAGCAGCCGCCTCACAGATACGCAGTATTTT	CASSRLTDTQYF
.	TRBJ2-1	TRBV2	.	TGTGCCAGCAGCGCCGGGACGAGCTCCTACAATGAGCAGTTCTTC	CASSAGTSSYNEQFF
.	TRBJ1-4	TRBV5-1	.	TGCGCCAGCAGCTTGCGGGGGTCTAATGAAAAACTGTTTTTT	CASSLRGSNEKLFF
.	TRBJ1-2	TRBV9	TRBD1	TGTGCCAGCAGCCCCCGGACAGGGGGCTTTGGCTACACCTTC	CASSPRTGGFGYTF
few	TRBJ2-1	TRBV28	TRBD2	TGTGCCAGCAGTTCGCGGGAGTTTAACAATGAGCAGTTCTTC	CASSSREFNNEQFF
many	TRBJ1-6	TRBV11-2	.	TGTGCCAGCAGCATTCCGGGACGGTCTAATTCACCCCTCCACTTT	CASSIPGRSNSPLHF
once	TRBJ2-1	TRBV7-9	.	TGTGCCAGCAGCTTAGCAGGAGGTGAGCAGTTCTTC	CASSLAGGEQFF
many	TRBJ2-2	TRBV9	TRBD2	TGTGCCAGCAGTCCCTTTACTAGCGGGGTGAACACCGGGGAGCTGTTTTTT	CASSPFTSGVNTGELFF
.	TRBJ2-7	TRBV7-8	.	TGTGCCAGCAGCCCTTCCCCAGGGCCCTACGAGCAGTACTTC	CASSPSPGPYEQYF
.	TRBJ2-3	TRBV27	.	TGTGCCAGCACCGGGGTACTCACAGATACGCAGTATTTT	CASTGVLTDTQYF
.	TRBJ1-3	TRBV15	.	TGTGCCACCAGCAGAGACGAGGGTCGTGGAAACACCATATATTTT	CATSRDEGRGNTIYF
.	TRBJ1-4	TRBV28	.	TGTGCCAGCAGTTTATGGACCCCGGGGGGGCGGACTAATGAAAAACTGTTTTTT	CASSLWTPGGRTNEKLFF
.	TRBJ1-5	TRBV5-6	.	TGTGCCAGCAGCTTGGGGAGGGTTCAGCCCCAGCATTTT	CASSLGRVQPQHF
.	TRBJ1-1	TRBV6-1	.	TGTGCCAGCAGTGTCGTCCAAAACACTGAAGCTTTCTTT	CASSVVQNTEAFF
.	TRBJ2-7	TRBV5-6	.	TGTGCCAGCAGCTTGGACGATTACGAGCAGTACTTC	CASSLDDYEQYF
.	TRBJ2-2	TRBV30	TRBD1	TGTGCCTATTACAAACAGGGGCCCGGGGAGCTGTTTTTT	CAYYKQGPGELFF
few	TRBJ1-1	TRBV5-1	.	TGCGCCAGCAGCTCATCTACTTCCGGGGGCACTGAAGCTTTCTTT	CASSSSTSGGTEAFF
.	TRBJ2-2	TRBV2	.	TGTGCCAGCACCGAGGGCAGGTCGAACACCGGGGAGCTGTTTTTT	CASTEGRSNTGELFF
few	TRBJ1-2	TRBV6-1	.	TGTGCCAGTGAACGGGGCAGGGACTACACCTTC	CASERGRDYTF
.	TRBJ2-7	TRBV7-2	.	TGTGCCAGCGGGACCGGACTGGGCTACTACGAGCAGTACTTC	CASGTGLGYYEQYF
.	TRBJ2-2	TRBV5-1	.	TGCGCCAGCAGCTTGGTGACAGCTTCCACCGGGGAGCTGTTTTTT	CASSLVTASTGELFF
.	TRBJ2-3	TRBV6-1	TRBD2	TGTGCCAGCAGTGAAGCGATGTGGCGGGGGACCCGTTCAGATACGCAGTATTTT	CASSEAMWRGTRSDTQYF
few	TRBJ2-7	TRBV19	TRBD2	TGTGCCAGTTCGAAATGGACTAGCGAGACCTACGAGCAGTACTTC	CASSKWTSETYEQYF
many	TRBJ2-5	TRBV28	.	TGTGCCAGCATCACCGGGACTTTCCTCCACCGGGGCCAAGAGACCCAGTACTTC	CASITGTFLHRGQETQYF
.	TRBJ2-3	TRBV27	.	TGTGCCAGCAGTGCCGAACGTAGCACAGATACGCAGTATTTT	CASSAERSTDTQYF
.	TRBJ2-5	TRBV5-1	.	TGCGCCAGCAGCCCCCGGGGGCCATACCAAGAGACCCAGTACTTC	CASSPRGPYQETQYF
once	TRBJ2-1	TRBV7-2	.	TGTGCCAGCAGCTACCGGACAGCGACATCCTACAATGAGCAGTTCTTC	CASSYRTATSYNEQFF
.	TRBJ2-1	TRBV9	.	TGTGCCAGCAGCCAAGGGTCTAGCGATTACAATGAGCAGTTCTTC	CASSQGSSDYNEQFF